The 5 T cell receptor beta chains listed next were all sequenced from one sample in a study of T cell repertoires in cytomegalovirus infection. TCRdb called the reads again in MiXCR, with one record for every CDR3 protein. The sample holds 450,000 to 550,000 distinct CDR3 sequences, approximately 16% seen once. Sequenced sample: CD8+ T cells from PBMCs. Receptor source: a human donor in good health (CMV status not recorded). Some clones in this sample may be carry-over from other donors' samples.

V usage is TRBV11-2 and J usage is TRBJ1-2; D is unclear. In germline, CDR1 is SGHAT, CDR2 FQNNGV. Deletions cut 5 bases from V and 1 base from J, with 20 bases between. CDR3 size: 17 residues. The CDR3 sequence is CASSPGGWADLNYGYTF. As DNA, the CDR3 is TGTGCCAGCAGCCCGGGAGGATGGGCAGACCTTAACTATGGCTACACCTTC.

There are many counts of this clonotype. This sequence joins TRBV7-2 and TRBJ1-5, with TRBD1 matching over 12 bases. Germline V gene lookup returns CDR1 SGHTA and CDR2 FQGNSA. CDR3 length equals 17 residues. After removal of 6 bases from V and 1 base from J, the junction contained 7 bases not matched to a gene. The CDR3 is CASRSGTGGGSNQPQHF. CDR3 sequence (DNA): TGTGCCAGCAGGTCCGGGACAGGGGGCGGGAGCAATCAGCCCCAGCATTTT. The whole variable domain, filled in from reference TRBV7-2 and TRBJ1-5, reads GAGVSQSPSNKVTEKGKDVELRCDPISGHTALYWYRQSLGQGLEFLIYFQGNSAPDKSGLPSDRFSAERTGGSVSTLTIQRTQQEDSAVYLCASRSGTGGGSNQPQHFGDGTRLSIL.

This clonotype was observed a handful of times. The chain recombines TRBV29-1 with TRBJ2-7; the match to TRBD1 covers 8 bases. Unmatched junction bases numbered 5, after V lost 3 bases and J lost 1 base. This CDR3 is built from 14 residues. Germline loops: CDR1 SQVTM, CDR2 ANQGSEA. CDR3 coding DNA: TGCAGCGTTGACCAACAGGGGGATTCCTACGAGCAGTACTTC. Translating gives CSVDQQGDSYEQYF.

The V gene is TRBV25-1, the J gene TRBJ2-5, with TRBD2 matching 12 bases. The CDR3 has 15 residues. In germline, CDR1 is MGHDK, CDR2 SYGVNS. J was trimmed by 3 bases and V by 6 bases; bases with no gene match: 5. CDR3 amino acids: CASRRTSGTEETQYF. The CDR3 DNA reads TGTGCCAGCAGGCGGACTAGCGGGACGGAAGAGACCCAGTACTTC.

This clonotype came up many times. This chain connects TRBV15 to TRBJ1-2; TRBD1 agrees at 7 bases. V shed 5 bases and J 3 bases; nucleotides not matched to a gene: 12. The germline V gene encodes CDR1 LNHNV and CDR2 YYDKDF (reference sequence). The CDR3 sequence is 16 residues long. The CDR3 nucleotides read TGTGCCACCAGCGGGGACAGTCAATCCGCTTACTATGGCTACACCTTC. It yields the protein CATSGDSQSAYYGYTF.